This TCR beta chain was sequenced during a study of T cell responses to AZD1222 COVID-19 vaccine. General study findings and limits: Unmutated variant regions are reportedly the target of nearly half of TCRs that are spike-specific. The CD4 TCRs associated with vaccination extended across spike and predominated at 160-218 and 743-854.

Details on this clone: Its antigen remains unidentified.

The CDR3 runs to 13 residues. V was cut by 1 base and J by 7 bases, with 7 bases left in between. The germline V gene has CDR1 KGHSH and CDR2 LQKENI. Some clones are missing from TCRdb's copy, which holds only in-frame ones; the method was immunoSEQ multiplex PCR. The repertoire has around 140,000 clones, roughly nine tenths of them found once; the top ten carry 9% to 9.5%. Recipients boosted at about 4 weeks or about 12 weeks are pooled. The V call is TRBV18, the J call TRBJ2-2, with a possible D match to TRBD2 (5 bases). This TCR was sampled from an adult who received the AZD1222 COVID-19 vaccine. The sample was peripheral blood, taken 28 days after the second AZD1222 dose. The CDR3 region is CASSPRRGGELFF. In DNA form, the CDR3 reads TGTGCCAGCTCACCACGCCGGGGCGGGGAGCTGTTTTTT.